This entry describes one T cell receptor (beta chain). This specimen comes from a study of PD-L1 blockade in urothelial cancer. Study-wide context: The year 2014 saw patients start atezolizumab, 1,200 mg intravenously every 3 weeks. Treatment start was followed by blood analysis at 3 weeks (second dose) and again at 6 weeks. Counts from blood samples showed a median of approximately 150,000 T cells.

This CDR3 spans 14 amino acids. Germline loops: CDR1 SEHNR, CDR2 FQNEAQ (reference sequence). V was cut by 4 bases and J by 1 base, with 10 bases left in between. Method: immunoSEQ multiplex PCR; TCRdb's copy keeps in-frame clones and lacks some. The sample has about 43,000 clones, 88% seen once. The sequencing used PBMCs, collected around atezolizumab (anti-PD-L1) treatment. V gene TRBV7-9 combines with J gene TRBJ2-5, with a tentative D call TRBD2 (5 bases). This clonotype was sampled from a woman aged 55-70 years with urothelial cancer. CDR3 nucleotide sequence: TGTGCCAGCAGCTCGGCCGGGGTCCAAGAGACCCAGTACTTC. Residues: CASSSAGVQETQYF.